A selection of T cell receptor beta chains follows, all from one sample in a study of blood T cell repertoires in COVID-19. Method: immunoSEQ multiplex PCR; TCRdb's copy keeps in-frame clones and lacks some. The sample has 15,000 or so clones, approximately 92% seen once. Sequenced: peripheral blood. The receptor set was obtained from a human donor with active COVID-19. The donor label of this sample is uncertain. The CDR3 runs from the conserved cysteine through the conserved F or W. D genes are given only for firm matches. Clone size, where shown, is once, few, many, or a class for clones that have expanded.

cdr3_aa: CASSTRTGFGDGYTF
cdr3_nt: TGCGCCAGCAGCACTAGGACAGGGTTCGGTGATGGCTACACCTTC
j_call: TRBJ1-2
cdr3_length: 15
clone_size: NA
d_call: TRBD1
v_call: TRBV5-1

cdr3_aa: CASSAQGGSGNTIYF
cdr3_nt: TGTGCCAGCAGCGCCCAGGGAGGCTCTGGAAACACCATATATTTT
j_call: TRBJ1-3
cdr3_length: 15
clone_size: once
d_call: NA
v_call: TRBV3-1/TRBV3-2

cdr3_aa: CASSRGTASPLHF
cdr3_nt: TGTGCCAGCAGCCGAGGGACAGCCTCACCCCTCCACTTT
j_call: TRBJ1-6
cdr3_length: 13
clone_size: NA
d_call: TRBD1
v_call: TRBV3-1/TRBV3-2

cdr3_aa: CATSSSDRESQPQHF
cdr3_nt: TGTGCCACCAGCAGTTCCGACAGGGAGTCTCAGCCCCAGCATTTT
j_call: TRBJ1-5
cdr3_length: 15
clone_size: NA
d_call: TRBD1
v_call: TRBV15

cdr3_aa: CASSPTEGLAFTGELFF
cdr3_nt: TGTGCCAGCTCACCGACCGAGGGACTAGCGTTCACCGGGGAGCTGTTTTTT
j_call: TRBJ2-2
cdr3_length: 17
clone_size: NA
d_call: TRBD2
v_call: TRBV18

cdr3_aa: CAWTLGGARADTQYF
cdr3_nt: TGTGCCTGGACCCTTGGGGGGGCGCGGGCAGATACGCAGTATTTT
j_call: TRBJ2-3
cdr3_length: 15
clone_size: NA
d_call: NA
v_call: TRBV30

cdr3_aa: CASGLVRTGGYTF
cdr3_nt: TGTGCTAGTGGTTTGGTACGGACAGGCGGCTACACCTTC
j_call: TRBJ1-2
cdr3_length: 13
clone_size: NA
d_call: TRBD1
v_call: TRBV12-5

cdr3_aa: CASSFHATGVSNNEQFF
cdr3_nt: TGTGCCAGCAGCTTCCATGCGACAGGGGTTAGTAACAATGAGCAGTTCTTC
j_call: TRBJ2-1
cdr3_length: 17
clone_size: once
d_call: TRBD1
v_call: TRBV11-2

cdr3_aa: CAIWRVGSGGELFF
cdr3_nt: TGTGCCATCTGGCGGGTGGGTTCGGGCGGGGAGCTGTTTTTT
j_call: TRBJ2-2
cdr3_length: 14
clone_size: NA
d_call: NA
v_call: TRBV10-3

cdr3_aa: CASSLYVGRGRNEQFF
cdr3_nt: TGCGCCAGCAGCTTGTATGTCGGGAGAGGGAGAAATGAGCAGTTCTTC
j_call: TRBJ2-1
cdr3_length: 16
clone_size: NA
d_call: NA
v_call: TRBV5-1

cdr3_aa: CASSLGGMSEQFF
cdr3_nt: TGTGCCAGCAGCTTAGGCGGGATGAGTGAGCAGTTCTTC
j_call: TRBJ2-1
cdr3_length: 13
clone_size: hyperexpanded
d_call: NA
v_call: TRBV11-1

cdr3_aa: CAPDSLSYGYTF
cdr3_nt: TGTGCCCCGGACAGCCTCAGCTATGGCTACACCTTC
j_call: TRBJ1-2
cdr3_length: 12
clone_size: NA
d_call: NA
v_call: TRBV9

cdr3_aa: CASRSGGTEAFF
cdr3_nt: TGTGCCAGTAGATCAGGGGGCACTGAAGCTTTCTTT
j_call: TRBJ1-1
cdr3_length: 12
clone_size: NA
d_call: TRBD1
v_call: TRBV19

cdr3_aa: CASSLTGDYGYTF
cdr3_nt: TGTGCCAGCAGTCTTACAGGAGACTATGGCTACACCTTC
j_call: TRBJ1-2
cdr3_length: 13
clone_size: NA
d_call: NA
v_call: TRBV27

cdr3_aa: CASSLPGTEAFF
cdr3_nt: TGCGCCAGCAGCTTACCCGGCACTGAAGCTTTCTTT
j_call: TRBJ1-1
cdr3_length: 12
clone_size: NA
d_call: NA
v_call: TRBV5-1

cdr3_aa: CASSTVGGSTDTQYF
cdr3_nt: TGTGCCAGCAGCACGGTAGGGGGAAGCACAGATACGCAGTATTTT
j_call: TRBJ2-3
cdr3_length: 15
clone_size: NA
d_call: NA
v_call: TRBV7-2

cdr3_aa: CSVLAGGTDTQYF
cdr3_nt: TGCAGCGTCCTAGCGGGGGGCACAGATACGCAGTATTTT
j_call: TRBJ2-3
cdr3_length: 13
clone_size: NA
d_call: TRBD2
v_call: TRBV29-1

cdr3_aa: CASSLSPGNTEAFF
cdr3_nt: TGCGCCAGCAGCTTGTCCCCAGGGAACACTGAAGCTTTCTTT
j_call: TRBJ1-1
cdr3_length: 14
clone_size: NA
d_call: NA
v_call: TRBV5-1

cdr3_aa: CASSVRGRENTIYF
cdr3_nt: TGTGCCAGCAGCGTGAGGGGGCGCGAAAACACCATATATTTT
j_call: TRBJ1-3
cdr3_length: 14
clone_size: NA
d_call: TRBD1
v_call: TRBV9

cdr3_aa: CASSGLGTSEETQYF
cdr3_nt: TGCGCCAGCAGCGGGCTCGGGACTAGCGAAGAGACCCAGTACTTC
j_call: TRBJ2-5
cdr3_length: 15
clone_size: NA
d_call: TRBD2
v_call: TRBV5-1

cdr3_aa: CASSSFSREGTDTQYF
cdr3_nt: TGTGCCAGCAGTTCCTTCTCTCGGGAGGGCACAGATACGCAGTATTTT
j_call: TRBJ2-3
cdr3_length: 16
clone_size: NA
d_call: TRBD2
v_call: TRBV27

cdr3_aa: CASSLKLGGLGEKLFF
cdr3_nt: TGTGCCAGCAGCTTAAAACTGGGGGGGCTAGGTGAAAAACTGTTTTTT
j_call: TRBJ1-4
cdr3_length: 16
clone_size: NA
d_call: NA
v_call: TRBV7-2

cdr3_aa: CAISEPGMSTRENNEQFF
cdr3_nt: TGTGCCATCAGTGAGCCGGGAATGAGCACTAGAGAGAACAATGAGCAGTTCTTC
j_call: TRBJ2-1
cdr3_length: 18
clone_size: NA
d_call: NA
v_call: TRBV10-3

cdr3_aa: CASSPRGAEPQHF
cdr3_nt: TGTGCCAGTAGTCCCCGGGGGGCGGAGCCCCAGCATTTT
j_call: TRBJ1-5
cdr3_length: 13
clone_size: NA
d_call: NA
v_call: TRBV19

cdr3_aa: CASFTPQGSNEQYF
cdr3_nt: TGTGCCAGCTTTACCCCCCAGGGTAGCAACGAGCAGTACTTC
j_call: TRBJ2-7
cdr3_length: 14
clone_size: NA
d_call: NA
v_call: TRBV28

cdr3_aa: CASSPSSLGANVLTF
cdr3_nt: TGTGCCAGTAGTCCCTCTTCTCTCGGGGCCAACGTCCTGACTTTC
j_call: TRBJ2-6
cdr3_length: 15
clone_size: NA
d_call: NA
v_call: TRBV19

cdr3_aa: CASNSVRTDTQYF
cdr3_nt: TGTGCCAGCAATTCGGTCCGCACAGATACGCAGTATTTT
j_call: TRBJ2-3
cdr3_length: 13
clone_size: once
d_call: NA
v_call: TRBV6-5

cdr3_aa: CASSGQGNTEAFF
cdr3_nt: TGTGCCAGCAGTGGCCAGGGGAACACTGAAGCTTTCTTT
j_call: TRBJ1-1
cdr3_length: 13
clone_size: NA
d_call: NA
v_call: TRBV2

cdr3_aa: CASSPSTGYQETQYF
cdr3_nt: TGTGCCAGCAGCCCAAGTACAGGATACCAAGAGACCCAGTACTTC
j_call: TRBJ2-5
cdr3_length: 15
clone_size: NA
d_call: NA
v_call: TRBV11-2

cdr3_aa: CASSRPLSNEAFF
cdr3_nt: TGTGCCAGCAGTCGCCCGTTATCCAATGAGGCTTTCTTT
j_call: TRBJ1-1
cdr3_length: 13
clone_size: NA
d_call: NA
v_call: TRBV6-5

cdr3_aa: CASSPAGGESPLHF
cdr3_nt: TGTGCCAGCTCACCAGCCGGAGGAGAGTCACCCCTCCACTTT
j_call: TRBJ1-6
cdr3_length: 14
clone_size: NA
d_call: NA
v_call: TRBV18

cdr3_aa: CASSPFGGSGTEAFF
cdr3_nt: TGTGCCAGCAGCCCCTTCGGGGGTTCGGGCACTGAAGCTTTCTTT
j_call: TRBJ1-1
cdr3_length: 15
clone_size: NA
d_call: NA
v_call: TRBV3-1/TRBV3-2

cdr3_aa: CASSRQGAGVDTQYF
cdr3_nt: TGTGCCAGCAGCCGCCAAGGAGCGGGAGTGGATACGCAGTATTTT
j_call: TRBJ2-3
cdr3_length: 15
clone_size: NA
d_call: TRBD2
v_call: TRBV4-2

cdr3_aa: CASSSTPRVQPQHF
cdr3_nt: TGTGCCAGCTCAAGTACCCCGCGGGTCCAGCCCCAGCATTTT
j_call: TRBJ1-5
cdr3_length: 14
clone_size: few
d_call: NA
v_call: TRBV18

cdr3_aa: CASGLAEEGWTGELFF
cdr3_nt: TGCGCCAGCGGACTAGCGGAGGAGGGGTGGACCGGGGAGCTGTTTTTT
j_call: TRBJ2-2
cdr3_length: 16
clone_size: NA
d_call: TRBD2
v_call: TRBV5-1

cdr3_aa: CASSLGTVFFNEQFF
cdr3_nt: TGTGCCAGCAGCTTGGGGACAGTATTCTTCAATGAGCAGTTCTTC
j_call: TRBJ2-1
cdr3_length: 15
clone_size: NA
d_call: NA
v_call: TRBV5-8

cdr3_aa: CASRQGFKSDTQYF
cdr3_nt: TGTGCCAGCAGACAGGGGTTTAAGTCAGATACGCAGTATTTT
j_call: TRBJ2-3
cdr3_length: 14
clone_size: NA
d_call: TRBD1
v_call: TRBV6-5

cdr3_aa: CASSVGTAEAFF
cdr3_nt: TGTGCCAGCAGCGTTGGGACAGCAGAAGCTTTCTTT
j_call: TRBJ1-1
cdr3_length: 12
clone_size: NA
d_call: TRBD1
v_call: TRBV5-6

cdr3_aa: CASSRGRERQPQHF
cdr3_nt: TGTGCCAGCAGTAGAGGACGGGAACGACAGCCCCAGCATTTT
j_call: TRBJ1-5
cdr3_length: 14
clone_size: NA
d_call: NA
v_call: TRBV6-6

cdr3_aa: CASSSVNNQPQHF
cdr3_nt: TGTGCCAGCAGTTCGGTGAACAATCAGCCCCAGCATTTT
j_call: TRBJ1-5
cdr3_length: 13
clone_size: NA
d_call: NA
v_call: TRBV6-5

cdr3_aa: CASSIAQGGQETQYF
cdr3_nt: TGTGCCAGTAGTATAGCACAGGGAGGGCAAGAGACCCAGTACTTC
j_call: TRBJ2-5
cdr3_length: 15
clone_size: NA
d_call: NA
v_call: TRBV19

cdr3_aa: CASSLSGGADTQYF
cdr3_nt: TGTGCCAGCAGTCTTAGCGGGGGGGCAGATACGCAGTATTTT
j_call: TRBJ2-3
cdr3_length: 14
clone_size: NA
d_call: TRBD2
v_call: TRBV27

cdr3_aa: CTSSHHYRDRGDEQYF
cdr3_nt: TGCACCAGCAGCCACCACTACCGGGACAGAGGGGACGAGCAGTACTTC
j_call: TRBJ2-7
cdr3_length: 16
clone_size: NA
d_call: NA
v_call: TRBV1

cdr3_aa: CASSLDRAGNTIYF
cdr3_nt: TGTGCCAGCAGCCTGGACAGGGCCGGAAACACCATATATTTT
j_call: TRBJ1-3
cdr3_length: 14
clone_size: NA
d_call: TRBD1
v_call: TRBV7-2

cdr3_aa: CASSGRGPYEQYF
cdr3_nt: TGTGCCAGCAGCGGGAGGGGGCCCTACGAGCAGTACTTC
j_call: TRBJ2-7
cdr3_length: 13
clone_size: NA
d_call: NA
v_call: TRBV12-3/TRBV12-4

cdr3_aa: CASSHTAASTDTQYF
cdr3_nt: TGTGCCAGCAGCCACACAGCTGCTAGCACAGATACGCAGTATTTT
j_call: TRBJ2-3
cdr3_length: 15
clone_size: NA
d_call: NA
v_call: TRBV6-6

cdr3_aa: CAIRDRVGSLGTEAFF
cdr3_nt: TGTGCCATCAGAGACAGGGTGGGATCGCTCGGGACTGAAGCTTTCTTT
j_call: TRBJ1-1
cdr3_length: 16
clone_size: few
d_call: TRBD1
v_call: TRBV10-3